One and the same sample provided the 19 T cell receptor beta chains below, sequenced in a study of control samples from healthy donors and cancer patients. Produced via immunoSEQ multiplex PCR; TCRdb's table is partial and in-frame only. The profile shows roughly 120,000 clones, about 87% of them singletons. Sequencing input: blood. Every receptor here comes from a man aged 40-55 years in good health.

This rearrangement joins TRBV18 to TRBJ1-5, with D perhaps TRBD1 (6 bases). Trimming removed 6 bases from V and 0 bases from J, with 18 bases in between. The CDR3 sequence is 17 residues long. Germline CDR1 KGHSH, CDR2 LQKENI. CDR3 DNA sequence: TGTGCCAGCTCCCAAACAGGGCTGTCGGGTAGCAATCAGCCCCAGCATTTT. It is translated as CASSQTGLSGSNQPQHF.

This chain joins TRBV2 and TRBJ1-5; 7 positions agree with TRBD1. Germline V lookup: CDR1 SNHLY, CDR2 FYNNEI. The CDR3 loop spans 16 amino acids. With V trimmed by 7 bases and J by 4 bases, 13 bases remained unmatched. The CDR3 reads CASTQGQLLRNQPQHF. CDR3 DNA: TGTGCCAGCACCCAGGGACAGCTTTTACGAAATCAGCCCCAGCATTTT.

Details on this clone: The identical CDR3 is also encoded by other nucleotide sequences in the sample. The chain uses TRBV19 and TRBJ1-5; 9 nucleotides agree with TRBD1. This CDR3 spans 15 amino acids. With V trimmed by 4 bases and J by 3 bases, 4 bases remained unmatched. The V gene's germline CDR1 is LNHDA and CDR2 SQIVND (reference sequence). The CDR3 here is CASSTGTGLNQPQHF. In DNA form, the CDR3 reads TGTGCCAGTAGTACCGGGACAGGGCTCAATCAGCCCCAGCATTTT.

The rearrangement links TRBV2 to TRBJ1-2; possible D gene TRBD1, 6 bases. CDR3 length equals 14 residues. V lost 3 bases, J lost 8 bases, and 16 bases lay in between. Germline CDR1 is SNHLY and CDR2 is FYNNEI. In nucleotides, the CDR3 is TGTGCCAGCAGTGAGTCCGGGACAAAGACGGGCTACACCTTC. The encoded protein is CASSESGTKTGYTF.

The chain combines TRBV4-1 with TRBJ1-1; 9 positions match TRBD1. After removal of 3 bases from V and 8 bases from J, the junction contained 7 bases not matched to a gene. The CDR3 contains 14 residues. Looked up from germline, CDR1 is MGHRA and CDR2 is YSYEKL. CDR3 coding DNA: TGCGCCAGCAGCCAGGAGGACAGGGGCGTCGAAGCTTTCTTT. Its translation: CASSQEDRGVEAFF.

The CDR3 nucleotides are TGTGCCAGCAGCTTTGGGACCGAATATGGCTACACCTTC. Its protein product is CASSFGTEYGYTF. The chain couples TRBV5-6 to TRBJ1-2, with D tentatively TRBD1 (5 bases). The CDR3 covers 13 residues. Trimming took off 2 bases at V and 5 bases at J, with 10 bases between the two ends. Germline V lookup: CDR1 SGHDT, CDR2 YYEEEE.

The chain combines TRBV4-3 with TRBJ2-5, with TRBD1 identical over 9 bases. V trimming: 5 bases; J trimming: 4 bases; junction bases outside the gene matches: 14. The CDR3 sequence is 17 residues long. Germline V gene sequence: CDR1 LGHNA, CDR2 YSLEER. The CDR3: CASSSSSGTGWRETQYF. The CDR3 nucleotides are TGCGCCAGCAGCTCCTCGTCCGGGACAGGGTGGAGAGAGACCCAGTACTTC.

This chain links TRBV12-3 or TRBV12-4 with TRBJ1-4; TRBD1 might be the D (6 bases). The ends were cut back, 2 bases at V and 8 bases at J, with 9 bases in the middle. CDR3 length: 13 amino acids. DNA of the CDR3: TGTGCCAGCAGTTTAATAGGGGGGGAAAAACTGTTTTTT. Its protein is CASSLIGGEKLFF.

The chain links TRBV5-1 to TRBJ2-2; TRBD1 is a possible D gene (5 bases). Trimming took 0 bases from V and 1 from J, leaving 7 bases between them. This CDR3 spans 15 amino acids. Germline CDR1 reads SGHRS; CDR2 reads YFSETQ. CDR3 in amino acids: CASSLGQMNTGELFF. The CDR3 DNA reads as TGCGCCAGCAGCTTGGGACAGATGAACACCGGGGAGCTGTTTTTT.

The CDR3 spells CASSKGPKETQYF. CDR3 coding DNA: TGCGCCAGCAGCAAGGGGCCCAAAGAGACCCAGTACTTC. The chain couples TRBV5-1 to TRBJ2-5; D might be TRBD1 (5 bases). CDR1 and CDR2 (germline): SGHRS, YFSETQ. The CDR3 has 13 residues. Between the trimmed V and J ends, which lost 4 bases and 3 bases, there was a span of 10 bases.

The CDR3 loop is CASRPPGQYNSPLHF. The CDR3 DNA sequence: TGTGCCAGCAGGCCTCCGGGACAGTATAATTCACCCCTCCACTTT. V usage is TRBV5-5 and J usage is TRBJ1-6; 7 positions agree with TRBD1. The trim removed 5 bases at V and 4 bases at J, leaving 6 bases unmatched. In germline, CDR1 is SGHKS, CDR2 YYEKEE (reference sequence). This CDR3 is 15 amino acids long. Drawing the rest from reference TRBV5-5 and TRBJ1-6, the complete variable domain is DAGVTQSPTHLIKTRGQQVTLRCSPISGHKSVSWYQQVLGQGPQFIFQYYEKEERGRGNFPDRFSARQFPNYSSELNVNALLLGDSALYLCASRPPGQYNSPLHFGNGTRLTVT.

This chain connects TRBV13 to TRBJ1-3; D is ambiguous. The V end was cut by 1 base, the J end by 0 bases, with 7 bases between. The CDR3 is 15 amino acids. Germline CDR1 is PRHDT and CDR2 is FYEKMQ (reference sequence). CDR3 sequence reads: CASSLVQTSGNTIYF. CDR3 coding DNA: TGTGCCAGCAGCTTAGTACAGACCTCTGGAAACACCATATATTTT.

The rearrangement joins TRBV27 to TRBJ1-2, with D possibly TRBD1 on 6 matching bases. CDR1 and CDR2 from the germline V gene are MNHEY and SMNVEV (reference sequence). V lost 2 bases and J lost 3, with 16 bases in between. The CDR3 covers 16 residues. As DNA, the CDR3 is TGTGCCAGCAGTTTAGGGGGGGCTCTAGGTCACTATGGCTACACCTTC. The encoded protein is CASSLGGALGHYGYTF.

The rearrangement joins TRBV24-1 to TRBJ1-5; D may be TRBD1 (5 bases). The germline V gene has CDR1 KGHDR and CDR2 SFDVKD. This CDR3 is built from 16 residues. Trimming removed 0 bases from V and 0 bases from J, with 8 bases in between. The CDR3 protein is CATSDLDGHSNQPQHF. The CDR3 bases are TGTGCCACCAGTGATTTGGACGGACATAGCAATCAGCCCCAGCATTTT.

The chain uses TRBV27 and TRBJ1-1, with TRBD1 as a possible D gene (6 bases). The V gene's germline CDR1 is MNHEY and CDR2 SMNVEV (reference sequence). Deletions cut 3 bases from V and 4 bases from J, with 12 bases between. This CDR3 comprises 14 residues. CDR3 nucleotide sequence: TGTGCCAGCAGTTTGGGGGGGGCCGGCACTGAAGCTTTCTTT. Translated, it gives CASSLGGAGTEAFF.

The rearrangement uses TRBV9 and TRBJ2-1; D might be TRBD2 (6 bases). The germline V and J ends were trimmed by 2 bases and 4 bases, with 13 bases remaining between them. This CDR3 is built from 15 residues. Per germline, CDR1 SGDLS and CDR2 YYNGEE. In nucleotides, the CDR3 is TGTGCCAGCAGCGTTGGGTGGGAGGATTACAATGAGCAGTTCTTC. Amino acid sequence: CASSVGWEDYNEQFF.

In nucleotides, the CDR3 is TGTGCCTGGAGTGTAATCCCTGCCGACAGGAATGACTATGGCTACACCTTC. It specifies CAWSVIPADRNDYGYTF. V usage is TRBV30 and J usage is TRBJ1-2; the D gene is possibly TRBD1 (6 bases). The CDR3 runs to 17 residues. V shed 0 bases and J shed 3 bases, with 20 bases lying between them. CDR1 and CDR2 (germline): GTSNPN, SVGIG (reference sequence). The whole variable domain, filled in from reference TRBV30 and TRBJ1-2, reads SQTIHQWPATLVQPVGSPLSLECTVEGTSNPNLYWYRQAAGRGLQLLFYSVGIGQISSEVPQNLSASRPQDRQFILSSKKLLLSDSGFYLCAWSVIPADRNDYGYTFGSGTRLTVV.

The chain recombines TRBV5-1 with TRBJ2-7; no reliable D call. This CDR3 has 11 amino acids. Germline assignment: CDR1 SGHRS and CDR2 YFSETQ. Trimming removed 5 bases at V and 3 bases at J, with 6 bases between. DNA for the CDR3: TGCGCCAGCAGACTGTACTACGAGCAGTACTTC. Encoded protein: CASRLYYEQYF.

This chain uses TRBV24-1 with TRBJ1-1; D remains ambiguous. V was clipped by 9 bases and J by 10 bases, with 8 bases between them. Germline lookup yields CDR1 KGHDR and CDR2 SFDVKD. This CDR3 spans 9 amino acids. The CDR3 region is CATSHRAFF. CDR3 nucleotides: TGTGCCACCTCCCACCGAGCTTTCTTT.